Presented here are 30 T cell receptor beta chains from one specimen sequenced in a study of graft-versus-host responses after intestinal transplantation. Measured with immunoSEQ multiplex PCR; TCRdb has only the in-frame clones, and not every one. Among approximately 20,000 clones listed, about 92% were seen once. The material was PBMCs, obtained around 37 weeks after intestinal transplant. The receptors were gathered from a human patient who received an intestinal transplant, so some T cells may come from the graft donor.

The rearrangement joins TRBV9 to TRBJ2-7; 7 bases are shared with TRBD2. Germline loops: CDR1 SGDLS, CDR2 YYNGEE. With V trimmed by 3 bases and J by 0 bases, 6 bases remained unmatched. The CDR3 is made up of 15 amino acids. CDR3 nucleotides: TGTGCCAGCAGCGAGAGCGGGGAACACTCCTACGAGCAGTACTTC. As protein: CASSESGEHSYEQYF.

The J gene is TRBJ2-5, the V gene TRBV7-7, with 10 bases that match TRBD2. Germline-derived CDR1 and CDR2 are SSHAT and FNYEAQ (reference sequence). The CDR3 extends over 16 amino acids. Unmatched junction bases numbered 10, after V lost 4 bases and J lost 5 bases. CDR3 in amino acids: CASSSHLAGAVETQYF. CDR3 sequence (DNA): TGTGCCAGCAGCTCCCACCTAGCGGGAGCGGTGGAGACCCAGTACTTC. Full variable domain (rest looked up from reference TRBV7-7 and TRBJ2-5): GAGVSQSPRYKVTKRGQDVTLRCDPISSHATLYWYQQALGQGPEFLTYFNYEAQPDKSGLPSDRFSAERPEGSISTLTIQRTEQRDSAMYRCASSSHLAGAVETQYFGPGTRLLVL.

This clone was seen just once. The chain uses TRBV7-2 and TRBJ2-7, with 8 bases lining up with TRBD1. Germline lookup yields CDR1 SGHTA and CDR2 FQGNSA. After removal of 1 base from V and 3 bases from J, the junction contained 5 bases not matched to a gene. The CDR3 loop spans 15 amino acids. The CDR3 coding sequence is TGTGCCAGCAGCTTAGGGACAGGGTTCTTCTACGAGCAGTACTTC. This encodes CASSLGTGFFYEQYF.

This chain joins TRBV21-1 and TRBJ2-2; the tabulated D call, TRBD1, remains unverified against the DNA. TRBV21-1 constitutes a pseudogene. This CDR3 has 17 residues. CDR3 region: CASSKEEGANSTGELFF. CDR3 sequence (DNA): TGTGCCAGCAGCAAAGAGGAGGGGGCCAATTCCACCGGGGAGCTGTTTTTT.

The chain links TRBV2 to TRBJ2-7, with 10 bases that match TRBD2. V trimming: 6 bases; J trimming: 4 bases; junction bases outside the gene matches: 3. The length of the CDR3 is 13 residues. Germline V gene lookup returns CDR1 SNHLY and CDR2 FYNNEI. The CDR3 region is CASRWTSGYEQYF. CDR3 bases: TGTGCCAGCAGATGGACTAGCGGTTACGAGCAGTACTTC.

The genes are TRBV19 and TRBJ2-3; D might be TRBD1 (5 bases). V was trimmed by 3 bases and J by 3 bases, leaving 7 bases between them. This CDR3 contains 13 residues. CDR1 LNHDA and CDR2 SQIVND come from the germline V gene (reference sequence). The CDR3 DNA is TGTGCCAGTAGTATTTCAGGGACAGATACGCAGTATTTT. Translating it yields CASSISGTDTQYF.

The chain joins TRBV10-3 to TRBJ2-7; 7 nucleotides agree with TRBD1. The CDR3 extends over 12 amino acids. Germline lookup yields CDR1 ENHRY and CDR2 SYGVKD. After removal of 7 bases from V and 3 bases from J, the junction contained 3 bases not matched to a gene. The CDR3 DNA is TGTGCCATCAATGGGGACAGCTACGAGCAGTACTTC. This sequence encodes CAINGDSYEQYF.

CDR3 amino acids: CASSMVREGTDTQYF. DNA for the CDR3: TGTGCCAGTAGTATGGTGCGGGAGGGCACAGATACGCAGTATTTT. The chain couples TRBV19 to TRBJ2-3, with 8 bases aligning to TRBD2. Germline V gives CDR1 LNHDA, CDR2 SQIVND (reference sequence). The CDR3 runs 15 residues. The V gene end was trimmed by 3 bases and the J gene end by 1 base; junction bases not matched to a gene: 3.

This chain uses TRBV7-2 with TRBJ2-5, with 8 positions matching TRBD1. In germline, CDR1 is SGHTA, CDR2 FQGNSA. CDR3 length: 16 residues. With 1 base clipped from V and 2 bases from J, the junction kept 6 bases outside the gene matches. The DNA of the CDR3 is TGTGCCAGCAGCTTAGTCCCCGGGACAGGACAAGAGACCCAGTACTTC. This sequence encodes CASSLVPGTGQETQYF.

This clone was found once. The chain couples TRBV6-5 to TRBJ2-3, with 7 bases fitting TRBD2. CDR1 and CDR2 (germline): MNHEY, SVGAGI. V gave up 2 bases and J gave up 1 base; unmatched junction bases: 6. This CDR3 is built from 16 residues. The CDR3 bases are TGTGCCAGCAGTTACCGCCTAGCGGCAGGCACAGATACGCAGTATTTT. This codes for CASSYRLAAGTDTQYF.

V and J are TRBV30 and TRBJ2-2; 10 positions match TRBD2. J lost 7 bases, V lost 6 bases, and 17 bases had no gene match. The CDR3 consists of 17 residues. Germline CDR1 GTSNPN, CDR2 SVGIG (reference sequence). The chain's CDR3 is CACTIGLAGDLNGELFF. CDR3 DNA sequence: TGTGCCTGCACAATCGGGCTAGCGGGAGATCTGAACGGGGAGCTGTTTTTT.

V is TRBV28 and J is TRBJ1-1, with TRBD1 identical over 7 bases. The CDR3 has 16 residues. The junction had 9 bases not matched to a gene; V was cut back by 5 bases and J by 0 bases. CDR1 and CDR2 from the germline V gene are MDHEN and SYDVKM. The CDR3 reads CASSLGTARMNTEAFF. In DNA, the CDR3 is TGTGCCAGCAGTCTGGGGACAGCCCGCATGAACACTGAAGCTTTCTTT. The full variable domain, rest sourced from reference TRBV28 and TRBJ1-1, is DVKVTQSSRYLVKRTGEKVFLECVQDMDHENMFWYRQDPGLGLRLIYFSYDVKMKEKGDIPEGYSVSREKKERFSLILESASTNQTSMYLCASSLGTARMNTEAFFGQGTRLTVV.

The genes are TRBV9 and TRBJ2-7, with 9 positions matching TRBD1. The germline V gene encodes CDR1 SGDLS and CDR2 YYNGEE. The CDR3 spans 15 residues. J gave up 0 bases and V 3 bases, and 4 bases lay outside the gene matches. CDR3 protein: CASSEGTGSSYEQYF. In DNA, the CDR3 is TGTGCCAGCAGCGAGGGGACAGGGAGCTCCTACGAGCAGTACTTC.

The J gene is TRBJ1-1, the V gene TRBV5-4; 7 nucleotides align to TRBD1. The CDR3 is made up of 14 amino acids. Germline CDR1 reads SGHNT; CDR2 reads YYREEE (reference sequence). Unmatched junction bases numbered 5, after V lost 4 bases and J lost 2 bases. CDR3 bases: TGTGCCAGCAGCCCCGGGACAGTTAACACTGAAGCTTTCTTT. This encodes CASSPGTVNTEAFF.

The J gene is TRBJ2-7, the V gene TRBV6-5, with 15 bases identical to TRBD2. V lost 3 bases, J lost 2 bases, and 2 bases stayed unmatched. Germline CDR1 is MNHEY and CDR2 is SVGAGI. This CDR3 comprises 16 residues. The CDR3 DNA reads as TGTGCCAGCAGTTATTGGACTAGCGGGAGGGCCTACGAGCAGTACTTC. It translates to CASSYWTSGRAYEQYF.

The rearrangement uses TRBV5-7 and TRBJ2-3; the D is unclear. TRBV5-7 is assigned to the ORF class and has an uncertain function. The CDR3 spans 13 residues. The V gene lost 0 bases and the J gene lost 2 bases, with 4 bases spanning the gap. In DNA form, the CDR3 reads TGTGCCAGCAGCTTGGGCTACACAGATACGCAGTATTTT. Protein sequence: CASSLGYTDTQYF.

This chain uses TRBV28 with TRBJ1-5; D is uncertain. V was clipped by 8 bases and J by 3 bases, with 11 bases between them. The CDR3 loop spans 13 amino acids. Per germline, CDR1 MDHEN and CDR2 SYDVKM. The CDR3 bases are TGTGCCAGCCATAGCGGACCCAATCAGCCCCAGCATTTT. The encoded protein is CASHSGPNQPQHF.

The J gene is TRBJ1-1, the V gene TRBV19; D is perhaps TRBD1 (6 bases). The V gene lost 1 base and the J gene lost 8 bases, with 17 bases spanning the gap. CDR1 and CDR2 from the germline V gene are LNHDA and SQIVND (reference sequence). The CDR3 consists of 15 residues. CDR3 sequence: CASSIVAGGHEEAFF. DNA of the CDR3: TGTGCCAGTAGTATAGTGGCTGGGGGACACGAAGAAGCTTTCTTT.

V gene TRBV27 combines with J gene TRBJ2-7; D is unresolved. This CDR3 region has 13 residues. Germline assignment: CDR1 MNHEY and CDR2 SMNVEV (reference sequence). V dropped 2 bases and J dropped 5 bases, with 10 bases sitting between them. The CDR3 sequence is CASSLHGRNEQYF. The CDR3 DNA follows: TGTGCCAGCAGTTTACACGGCAGGAACGAGCAGTACTTC.

The rearrangement links TRBV30 to TRBJ1-2, with unresolved D. V gave up 4 bases and J gave up 2 bases, with 11 bases separating them. The CDR3 runs to 13 residues. CDR1 GTSNPN and CDR2 SVGIG come from the germline V gene (reference sequence). The CDR3 loop is CAWIGDFNYGYTF. In nucleotides, the CDR3 is TGTGCCTGGATTGGGGATTTCAACTATGGCTACACCTTC.

V gene TRBV7-6 combines with J gene TRBJ2-1, with 9 bases identical to TRBD2. Germline lookup yields CDR1 SGHVS and CDR2 FNYEAQ. The CDR3 has 17 residues. V shed 5 bases and J 2 bases; nucleotides not matched to a gene: 10. The CDR3 coding sequence is TGTGCCAGCAGCCCGGGAGTAGCGGGAGAACCCTACAATGAGCAGTTCTTC. Translated: CASSPGVAGEPYNEQFF.

The rearrangement links TRBV6-1 to TRBJ1-5; no definite D call. Per germline, CDR1 MNHNS and CDR2 SASEGT. Trimming removed 2 bases from V and 2 bases from J, with 4 bases in between. The CDR3 length is 13 residues. CDR3 sequence: CASSEFGNQPQHF. The CDR3 DNA is TGTGCCAGCAGTGAATTCGGCAATCAGCCCCAGCATTTT.

This chain uses TRBV5-1 with TRBJ2-1; TRBD2 aligns across 9 bases. The CDR3 covers 15 residues. J lost 6 bases, V lost 0 bases, and 4 bases had no gene match. The germline V gene has CDR1 SGHRS and CDR2 YFSETQ. The CDR3: CASSLVSGSLNEQFF. The CDR3 DNA reads as TGCGCCAGCAGCTTGGTTAGCGGGAGTCTCAATGAGCAGTTCTTC.

The chain uses TRBV30 and TRBJ2-2; TRBD2 might be the D (6 bases). CDR1 is GTSNPN and CDR2 is SVGIG in the germline V gene (reference sequence). The CDR3 covers 14 residues. V lost 2 bases and J lost 4, with 11 bases in between. The CDR3 reads CAWSPGRGTGELFF. The CDR3 DNA reads TGTGCCTGGAGTCCCGGGAGAGGCACCGGGGAGCTGTTTTTT.

The chain couples TRBV4-1 to TRBJ1-2; D is uncertain. This CDR3 region has 15 residues. Germline V gene data show CDR1 as MGHRA and CDR2 as YSYEKL. Trimming left V 1 base short and J 0 bases short, with 9 bases between. CDR3 coding DNA: TGCGCCAGCAGCCAAGGGGTTGGGGCTAACTATGGCTACACCTTC. Protein product: CASSQGVGANYGYTF.

This chain links TRBV5-1 with TRBJ2-7, with 9 bases fitting TRBD1. V gave up 0 bases and J gave up 3 bases; unmatched junction bases: 10. The CDR3 is 17 amino acids. CDR1 and CDR2 from the germline V gene are SGHRS and YFSETQ. The CDR3 here is CASSLGTGGTYYYEQYF. The CDR3, as DNA: TGCGCCAGCAGCTTGGGTACAGGGGGCACTTACTACTACGAGCAGTACTTC.

The rearrangement joins TRBV10-1 to TRBJ2-1, with D uncertain. This CDR3 comprises 16 residues. The V end was cut by 3 bases, the J end by 2 bases, with 14 bases between. Looked up from germline, CDR1 is WNHNN and CDR2 is SYGVQD (reference sequence). The CDR3 DNA sequence: TGCGCCAGCAGTGACCCCATAGAAATCACCTACAATGAGCAGTTCTTC. It translates to CASSDPIEITYNEQFF.

V gene TRBV2 combines with J gene TRBJ2-7, with 7 bases that match TRBD2. J was trimmed by 7 bases and V by 6 bases; bases with no gene match: 9. The CDR3 contains 13 residues. Per the germline V gene, CDR1 is SNHLY and CDR2 is FYNNEI. In DNA, the CDR3 is TGTGCCAGCAGGGATGTGGGGGGAGGGGAGCAGTACTTC. Its protein is CASRDVGGGEQYF.

The rearrangement uses TRBV4-1 and TRBJ2-7; D remains ambiguous. Trimming stripped 3 bases from V and 2 bases from J, with 5 bases between. From germline, CDR1 is MGHRA and CDR2 YSYEKL. This CDR3 contains 12 residues. CDR3 sequence: CASSQGTYEQYF. The CDR3 DNA reads TGCGCCAGCAGCCAGGGGACCTACGAGCAGTACTTC.

The chain uses TRBV5-2 and TRBJ2-7; the D call TRBD1 from the table was never checked on the DNA. TRBV5-2 is deemed a pseudogene. This CDR3 has 14 amino acids. The CDR3 DNA reads as TGTGCCAGCAGCTTAGGGGACAGGGCCTACGAGCAGTACTTC. Its translation: CASSLGDRAYEQYF.